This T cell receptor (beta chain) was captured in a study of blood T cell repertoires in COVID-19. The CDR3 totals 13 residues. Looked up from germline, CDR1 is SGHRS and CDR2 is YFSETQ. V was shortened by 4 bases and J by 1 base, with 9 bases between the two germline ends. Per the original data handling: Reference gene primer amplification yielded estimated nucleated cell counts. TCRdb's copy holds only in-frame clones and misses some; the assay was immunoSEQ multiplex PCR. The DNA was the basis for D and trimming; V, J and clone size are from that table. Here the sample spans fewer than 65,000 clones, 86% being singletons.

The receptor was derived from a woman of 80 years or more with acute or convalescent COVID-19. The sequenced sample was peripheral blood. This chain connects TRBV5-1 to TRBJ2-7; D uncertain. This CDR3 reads CASSQILSYEQYF. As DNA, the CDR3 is TGCGCCAGCAGCCAGATTCTTTCCTACGAGCAGTACTTC.